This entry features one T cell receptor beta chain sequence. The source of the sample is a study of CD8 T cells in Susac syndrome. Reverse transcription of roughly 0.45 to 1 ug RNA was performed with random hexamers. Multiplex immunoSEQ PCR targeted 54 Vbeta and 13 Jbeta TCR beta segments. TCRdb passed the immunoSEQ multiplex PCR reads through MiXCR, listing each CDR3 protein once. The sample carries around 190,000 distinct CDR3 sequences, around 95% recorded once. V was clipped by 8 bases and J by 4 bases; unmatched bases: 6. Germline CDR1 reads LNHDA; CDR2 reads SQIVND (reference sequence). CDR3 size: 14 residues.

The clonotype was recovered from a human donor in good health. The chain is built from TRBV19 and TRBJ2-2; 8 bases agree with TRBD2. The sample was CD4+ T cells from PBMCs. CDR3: CASGERGSTGELFF. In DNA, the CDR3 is TGTGCCAGTGGGGAGCGGGGGAGCACCGGGGAGCTGTTTTTT.